A selection of T cell receptor beta chains follows, all from one sample in a study of CD8 T cells in Susac syndrome. One entry per CDR3 protein, called by TCRdb with MiXCR from the immunoSEQ multiplex PCR reads. The sample lists around 200,000 distinct CDR3 sequences; 85% to 95% were seen once. Material for sequencing was CD4+ T cells from PBMCs. The origin of the receptors is a human donor with multiple sclerosis. Both conserved end residues are part of each CDR3. A D gene is named only where the DNA matches it firmly. Clone size, where shown, is once, few, many, or a class for clones that have expanded.

j_gene: TRBJ1-1; v_gene: TRBV19; abundance: -; d_gene: -; CDR3aa: CASSITGTMNTEAFF; CDR3nt: TGTGCCAGTAGTATCACAGGGACTATGAACACTGAAGCTTTCTTT
j_gene: TRBJ2-5; v_gene: TRBV9; abundance: -; d_gene: -; CDR3aa: CASSPRLVQETQYF; CDR3nt: TGTGCCAGCAGTCCGCGACTAGTTCAAGAGACCCAGTACTTC
j_gene: TRBJ2-5; v_gene: TRBV7-8; abundance: -; d_gene: -; CDR3aa: CASSSGRQETQYF; CDR3nt: TGTGCCAGCAGCTCCGGACGGCAAGAGACCCAGTACTTC
j_gene: TRBJ2-1; v_gene: TRBV20-1; abundance: -; d_gene: -; CDR3aa: CSASPTRSSYNEQFF; CDR3nt: TGCAGTGCTAGCCCAACCAGGAGCTCCTACAATGAGCAGTTCTTC
j_gene: TRBJ2-5; v_gene: TRBV20-1; abundance: -; d_gene: -; CDR3aa: CSARAPTGPETQYF; CDR3nt: TGCAGTGCTAGAGCCCCGACAGGCCCGGAGACCCAGTACTTC
j_gene: TRBJ2-3; v_gene: TRBV4-2; abundance: -; d_gene: -; CDR3aa: CASSQDQGEETDTQYF; CDR3nt: TGTGCCAGCAGCCAAGATCAGGGGGAGGAAACAGATACGCAGTATTTT
j_gene: TRBJ1-2; v_gene: TRBV29-1; abundance: -; d_gene: -; CDR3aa: CSVEDQGGGGDGYTF; CDR3nt: TGCAGCGTTGAAGATCAAGGCGGTGGAGGGGACGGCTACACCTTC
j_gene: TRBJ1-4; v_gene: TRBV30; abundance: -; d_gene: -; CDR3aa: CAWSVDREKLFF; CDR3nt: TGTGCCTGGAGCGTAGACCGTGAAAAACTGTTTTTT
j_gene: TRBJ1-2; v_gene: TRBV30; abundance: -; d_gene: -; CDR3aa: CAWTLLTFYGYTF; CDR3nt: TGTGCCTGGACCCTTCTGACCTTCTATGGCTACACCTTC
j_gene: TRBJ2-3; v_gene: TRBV30; abundance: -; d_gene: TRBD2; CDR3aa: CAWSIRTSVLSTDTQYF; CDR3nt: TGTGCCTGGAGTATTAGGACTAGCGTACTGAGCACAGATACGCAGTATTTT
j_gene: TRBJ2-7; v_gene: TRBV5-1; abundance: -; d_gene: -; CDR3aa: CASSPTVLTSYEQYF; CDR3nt: TGCGCCAGCAGCCCGACAGTACTTACCTCCTACGAGCAGTACTTC
j_gene: TRBJ2-3; v_gene: TRBV29-1; abundance: -; d_gene: -; CDR3aa: CSVNGGTDTQYF; CDR3nt: TGCAGCGTCAACGGAGGCACAGATACGCAGTATTTT
j_gene: TRBJ2-3; v_gene: TRBV13; abundance: few; d_gene: TRBD2; CDR3aa: CASSLGASGTDTQYF; CDR3nt: TGTGCCAGCAGCTTAGGGGCTAGCGGGACAGATACGCAGTATTTT
j_gene: TRBJ2-3; v_gene: TRBV18; abundance: -; d_gene: TRBD1; CDR3aa: CASSPGQVPPDTQYF; CDR3nt: TGTGCCAGCTCACCTGGACAGGTCCCACCGGATACGCAGTATTTT
j_gene: TRBJ2-1; v_gene: TRBV5-4; abundance: -; d_gene: TRBD1; CDR3aa: CASSGTGGPLVSGQFF; CDR3nt: TGTGCCAGCAGCGGGACAGGGGGCCCACTAGTCTCTGGGCAGTTCTTC
j_gene: TRBJ1-5; v_gene: TRBV30; abundance: -; d_gene: -; CDR3aa: CAWSEIGQNQPQHF; CDR3nt: TGTGCCTGGAGTGAAATTGGTCAGAATCAGCCCCAGCATTTT
j_gene: TRBJ1-4; v_gene: TRBV10-3; abundance: once; d_gene: -; CDR3aa: CAISEGGQEKLFF; CDR3nt: TGTGCCATCAGTGAAGGGGGGCAGGAAAAACTGTTTTTT
j_gene: TRBJ2-1; v_gene: TRBV7-3; abundance: -; d_gene: -; CDR3aa: CASSLAGQYNEQFF; CDR3nt: TGTGCCAGCAGCTTAGCGGGGCAGTACAATGAGCAGTTCTTC
j_gene: TRBJ2-1; v_gene: TRBV9; abundance: -; d_gene: TRBD2; CDR3aa: CASSVASSGAYNEQFF; CDR3nt: TGTGCCAGCAGCGTAGCGTCTAGCGGGGCCTACAATGAGCAGTTCTTC
j_gene: TRBJ1-2; v_gene: TRBV7-3; abundance: once; d_gene: TRBD1; CDR3aa: CASGPTTGVSGYTF; CDR3nt: TGTGCCAGTGGCCCGACTACAGGGGTTTCGGGCTACACCTTC
j_gene: TRBJ2-4; v_gene: TRBV6-2/TRBV6-3; abundance: -; d_gene: TRBD2; CDR3aa: CASSGTSGGHRYF; CDR3nt: TGTGCCAGCAGCGGGACTAGCGGGGGCCATCGATACTTC
j_gene: TRBJ2-3; v_gene: TRBV2; abundance: -; d_gene: TRBD2; CDR3aa: CASSSRLAGASDTQYF; CDR3nt: TGTGCCAGCAGTTCGCGACTAGCGGGGGCCTCAGATACACAGTATTTT
j_gene: TRBJ1-5; v_gene: TRBV6-1; abundance: -; d_gene: -; CDR3aa: CASSPTRTGLLNHPQHF; CDR3nt: TGTGCCAGCAGTCCTACTAGAACCGGGCTCCTCAATCATCCCCAGCATTTT
j_gene: TRBJ1-6; v_gene: TRBV27; abundance: -; d_gene: -; CDR3aa: CASRPDGLLNSPLHF; CDR3nt: TGTGCCAGCAGACCGGACGGCCTCCTCAATTCACCCCTCCACTTT
j_gene: TRBJ2-1; v_gene: TRBV9; abundance: -; d_gene: TRBD2; CDR3aa: CASSSLAGASYNEQFF; CDR3nt: TGTGCCAGCAGCTCACTAGCGGGGGCCTCCTACAATGAGCAGTTCTTC
j_gene: TRBJ1-2; v_gene: TRBV19; abundance: once; d_gene: -; CDR3aa: CASRITGDYGYTF; CDR3nt: TGTGCCAGTAGAATTACGGGCGACTATGGCTACACCTTC
j_gene: TRBJ2-1; v_gene: TRBV29-1; abundance: -; d_gene: -; CDR3aa: CSVEKRLVRNEQFF; CDR3nt: TGCAGCGTTGAAAAAAGGCTAGTGAGGAATGAGCAGTTCTTC
j_gene: TRBJ1-4; v_gene: TRBV4-1; abundance: -; d_gene: -; CDR3aa: CASSQGNRYNEKLFF; CDR3nt: TGCGCCAGCAGCCAAGGGAACAGGTATAATGAAAAACTGTTTTTT
j_gene: TRBJ2-5; v_gene: TRBV7-7; abundance: -; d_gene: -; CDR3aa: CASSRDSQETQYF; CDR3nt: TGTGCTAGCAGTCGGGACTCGCAAGAGACCCAGTACTTC
j_gene: TRBJ2-1; v_gene: TRBV20-1; abundance: once; d_gene: -; CDR3aa: CSASRELASYEQFF; CDR3nt: TGCAGTGCTAGTAGGGAGCTCGCCAGCTATGAGCAGTTCTTC
j_gene: TRBJ1-1; v_gene: TRBV6-6; abundance: -; d_gene: -; CDR3aa: CASSYSTEGEAFF; CDR3nt: TGTGCCAGCAGTTACTCGACAGAGGGGGAAGCTTTCTTT
j_gene: TRBJ2-1; v_gene: TRBV20-1; abundance: -; d_gene: -; CDR3aa: CSGLWGVGNEQFF; CDR3nt: TGCAGTGGCCTCTGGGGGGTTGGCAATGAGCAGTTCTTC
j_gene: TRBJ2-5; v_gene: TRBV27; abundance: -; d_gene: TRBD1; CDR3aa: CASSLSLTGDRETQYF; CDR3nt: TGTGCCAGCAGTTTATCCCTGACAGGGGATCGAGAGACCCAGTACTTC
j_gene: TRBJ2-1; v_gene: TRBV9; abundance: -; d_gene: TRBD1; CDR3aa: CASSEIRGTGGGQFF; CDR3nt: TGTGCCAGCAGCGAGATTAGGGGGACAGGGGGAGGGCAGTTCTTC
j_gene: TRBJ1-2; v_gene: TRBV19; abundance: -; d_gene: -; CDR3aa: CASGVLTNTNYGYTF; CDR3nt: TGTGCCAGTGGGGTTTTGACGAATACTAACTATGGCTACACCTTC
j_gene: TRBJ2-5; v_gene: TRBV7-3; abundance: -; d_gene: -; CDR3aa: CASSERPGAETQYF; CDR3nt: TGTGCCAGCAGCGAAAGACCGGGGGCGGAGACCCAGTACTTC
j_gene: TRBJ2-7; v_gene: TRBV5-4; abundance: -; d_gene: TRBD1; CDR3aa: CASREAGQGYEQYF; CDR3nt: TGTGCCAGTAGAGAAGCGGGACAGGGCTACGAGCAGTACTTC
j_gene: TRBJ2-1; v_gene: TRBV24-1; abundance: -; d_gene: TRBD1; CDR3aa: CATSGSTGQSGRSEQFF; CDR3nt: TGTGCCACCAGTGGATCGACAGGGCAGTCTGGACGCAGTGAGCAGTTCTTC
j_gene: TRBJ1-2; v_gene: TRBV12-3/TRBV12-4; abundance: -; d_gene: -; CDR3aa: CASSLAHILNYGYTF; CDR3nt: TGTGCCAGCAGTTTGGCGCACATTCTTAACTATGGCTACACCTTC
j_gene: TRBJ2-3; v_gene: TRBV25-1; abundance: -; d_gene: -; CDR3aa: CASSEYGAEGSTQYF; CDR3nt: TGTGCCAGCAGTGAATATGGCGCGGAAGGATCTACGCAGTATTTT
j_gene: TRBJ1-2; v_gene: TRBV3-1; abundance: -; d_gene: -; CDR3aa: CASSQVPPIGYTF; CDR3nt: TGTGCCAGCAGCCAAGTCCCGCCTATTGGCTACACCTTC
j_gene: TRBJ2-1; v_gene: TRBV7-8; abundance: -; d_gene: -; CDR3aa: CASSLWDEQFF; CDR3nt: TGTGCCAGCAGCCTGTGGGATGAGCAGTTCTTC
j_gene: TRBJ2-7; v_gene: TRBV11-2; abundance: -; d_gene: -; CDR3aa: CASSFTDYEQYF; CDR3nt: TGTGCCAGCAGCTTTACAGACTACGAGCAGTACTTC
j_gene: TRBJ1-2; v_gene: TRBV11-2; abundance: -; d_gene: -; CDR3aa: CATGGGYTF; CDR3nt: TGTGCCACCGGAGGGGGCTACACCTTC
j_gene: TRBJ1-1; v_gene: TRBV29-1; abundance: -; d_gene: -; CDR3aa: CSARTAGEAFF; CDR3nt: TGCAGCGCAAGGACCGCCGGGGAGGCTTTCTTT
j_gene: TRBJ2-6; v_gene: TRBV2; abundance: -; d_gene: -; CDR3aa: CASTRGGGANVLTF; CDR3nt: TGTGCCAGCACCAGAGGCGGCGGGGCCAACGTCCTGACTTTC
j_gene: TRBJ2-5; v_gene: TRBV5-1; abundance: -; d_gene: -; CDR3aa: CASSSNSGETQYF; CDR3nt: TGCGCCAGCAGCTCGAACTCCGGGGAGACCCAGTACTTC
j_gene: TRBJ1-1; v_gene: TRBV2; abundance: -; d_gene: TRBD1; CDR3aa: CASGRQGSNTEAFF; CDR3nt: TGTGCCAGCGGCCGACAGGGATCGAACACTGAAGCTTTCTTT
j_gene: TRBJ1-1; v_gene: TRBV29-1; abundance: -; d_gene: TRBD1; CDR3aa: CSARTGKDTEAFF; CDR3nt: TGCAGCGCTCGGACAGGGAAAGACACTGAAGCTTTCTTT
j_gene: TRBJ2-3; v_gene: TRBV24-1; abundance: -; d_gene: -; CDR3aa: CATSDPGVDTQYF; CDR3nt: TGTGCCACCAGTGACCCAGGGGTCGATACGCAGTATTTT
j_gene: TRBJ2-1; v_gene: TRBV20-1; abundance: -; d_gene: TRBD2; CDR3aa: CSAKLAGATYNEQFF; CDR3nt: TGCAGTGCTAAACTAGCGGGCGCAACCTACAATGAGCAGTTCTTC
j_gene: TRBJ2-3; v_gene: TRBV12-3/TRBV12-4; abundance: -; d_gene: -; CDR3aa: CASGEATDTQYF; CDR3nt: TGTGCCAGCGGGGAGGCAACAGATACGCAGTATTTT